The 6 T cell receptor beta chains presented below share a single source sample, sequenced in a study of blood T cell repertoires in COVID-19 (dated by TCRdb to about 2020). The receptor library was made with the immunoSEQ multiplex PCR assay. This is the immuneACCESS table as TCRdb keeps it, with only in-frame sequences that have V and J called. A part of the clones is gone; compared with another copy, unresolved V genes explain less than half, and the rest is unexplained. The sample records about 160,000 clones, 70% to 80% of which are singletons. Together, the top ten hold more than 7% of the sample. What was sequenced was peripheral blood. These receptors were taken from a woman aged 55 to 70 with COVID-19, enrolled during active disease.

This clone was detected only a few times. The chain's CDR3 is CASSLLRGSNQPQHF. CDR3 bases: TGTGCCAGTAGCCTTCTCAGGGGTAGCAATCAGCCCCAGCATTTT. The rearrangement uses TRBV19 and TRBJ1-5; TRBD1 might be the D (6 bases). The CDR3 has 15 amino acids. The V gene's germline CDR1 is LNHDA and CDR2 SQIVND (reference sequence). Trimming shortened V by 6 bases and J by 0 bases, and 12 bases separated the two germline ends.

The J gene is TRBJ1-1, the V gene TRBV19; D remains ambiguous. Trimming left V 4 bases short and J 5 bases short, with 11 bases between. The germline CDR1 and CDR2 sequences are LNHDA and SQIVND (reference sequence). The CDR3 loop spans 13 amino acids. CDR3 residues: CASSTLPRTEAFF. CDR3 nucleotides: TGTGCCAGTAGTACGCTACCGAGAACTGAAGCTTTCTTT.

This chain connects TRBV28 to TRBJ2-4; 7 nucleotides align to TRBD2. After removal of 5 bases from V and 0 bases from J, the junction contained 4 bases not matched to a gene. From germline, CDR1 is MDHEN and CDR2 SYDVKM. CDR3 length equals 15 residues. The CDR3 region is CASSTPSGAKNIQYF. CDR3 DNA: TGTGCCAGCAGTACCCCTAGCGGAGCCAAAAACATTCAGTACTTC.

The V and J genes are TRBV20-1 and TRBJ2-1; possible D gene TRBD1, 5 bases. Trimming pared 8 bases from V and 10 bases from J, leaving 15 bases between. Germline V gene lookup returns CDR1 DFQATT and CDR2 SNEGSKA (reference sequence). CDR3 size: 11 residues. For the CDR3, the DNA is TGCAGTCCTGTAGGACAACCGGAGCAGTTCTTC. Amino acids: CSPVGQPEQFF.

The genes are TRBV5-1 and TRBJ1-6; 9 bases map to TRBD1. From germline, CDR1 is SGHRS and CDR2 YFSETQ. The CDR3 length is 14 residues. V lost 4 bases to trimming and J lost 10 bases; unmatched junction nucleotides: 6. In nucleotides, the CDR3 is TGCGCCAGCAGCCGTGACAGGGGGACGTCACCCCTCCACTTT. It encodes CASSRDRGTSPLHF.

The rearrangement uses TRBV5-1 and TRBJ2-7, with TRBD1 as a possible D gene (6 bases). There are 16 residues in the CDR3. Germline values: CDR1 SGHRS, CDR2 YFSETQ. With 0 bases removed from V and 0 bases from J, the gap between germline ends came to 13 bases. The CDR3 loop is CASSLGGHLDSYEQYF. The CDR3 DNA reads TGCGCCAGCAGCTTGGGGGGACACCTGGACTCCTACGAGCAGTACTTC.